The 20 T cell receptor beta chains presented below share a single source sample, sequenced in a study of T cell responses to AZD1222 COVID-19 vaccine. TCRdb's table, derived via immunoSEQ multiplex PCR, lists solely in-frame clones and lacks some. The sample lists 150,000 to 200,000 clones; roughly nine tenths were seen once. The sample was peripheral blood, taken 28 days after the second AZD1222 dose. The receptor set was obtained from an adult who received the AZD1222 COVID-19 vaccine.

This chain links TRBV6-5 with TRBJ2-5; TRBD2 agrees at 7 bases. Per germline, CDR1 MNHEY and CDR2 SVGAGI. CDR3 length: 15 amino acids. Losses at the gene ends were 8 bases for V and 4 bases for J; bases not matched to a gene: 13. The CDR3 loop reads CASGPGGILGETQYF. CDR3 DNA sequence: TGTGCCAGCGGGCCCGGGGGGATCTTGGGAGAGACCCAGTACTTC.

The CDR3 is CASSLGQSSGNTIYF. The CDR3, as DNA: TGTGCCAGCAGCTTGGGGCAGTCCTCTGGAAACACCATATATTTT. The chain carries TRBV5-6 and TRBJ1-3, with unresolved D. Looked up from germline, CDR1 is SGHDT and CDR2 is YYEEEE. This CDR3 spans 15 amino acids. Deletions cut 0 bases from V and 0 bases from J, with 7 bases between.

This clone was seen only once. The CDR3: CASSRGLDSPLHF. CDR3 in DNA: TGTGCCAGCAGCAGGGGGCTGGATTCACCCCTCCACTTT. The V and J genes are TRBV11-3 and TRBJ1-6, with TRBD1 identical over 7 bases. There are 13 residues in the CDR3. The germline V gene encodes CDR1 SGHNT and CDR2 YENEEA. V dropped 5 bases and J dropped 8; count of bases not matched to a gene: 3.

The gene calls are TRBV18 and TRBJ1-1; D is undetermined. CDR1 and CDR2 (germline): KGHSH, LQKENI. The CDR3 has 13 residues. Trimming took 6 bases from V and 1 from J, leaving 9 bases between them. The CDR3 loop is CASSRIRNTEAFF. Here the CDR3 DNA reads TGTGCCAGCTCGCGCATACGGAACACTGAAGCTTTCTTT.

The rearrangement uses TRBV5-1 and TRBJ1-3; maybe TRBD1 (5 bases). Germline CDR1 and CDR2: SGHRS and YFSETQ. V lost 3 bases and J 0 bases, leaving 13 bases between the germline ends. The CDR3 length is 16 residues. Here the CDR3 DNA reads TGCGCCAGCAGCTCGCAACCCGGGACCTCTGGAAACACCATATATTTT. Protein product: CASSSQPGTSGNTIYF.

The rearrangement joins TRBV5-5 to TRBJ2-1; possibly TRBD2 for D (7 bases). CDR3 size: 15 residues. In germline, CDR1 is SGHKS, CDR2 YYEKEE (reference sequence). With 0 bases removed from V and 7 bases from J, the gap between germline ends came to 14 bases. The CDR3: CASSLVGGAYNEQFF. The CDR3 region has the DNA TGTGCCAGCAGCTTGGTAGGGGGGGCATATAATGAGCAGTTCTTC. Based on the CDR3 plus reference TRBV5-5 and TRBJ2-1, the full variable domain is DAGVTQSPTHLIKTRGQQVTLRCSPISGHKSVSWYQQVLGQGPQFIFQYYEKEERGRGNFPDRFSARQFPNYSSELNVNALLLGDSALYLCASSLVGGAYNEQFFGPGTRLTVL.

The chain carries TRBV7-2 and TRBJ2-2; D uncertain. This CDR3 spans 14 amino acids. Germline lookup yields CDR1 SGHTA and CDR2 FQGNSA. V was shortened by 1 base and J by 11 bases, with 14 bases between the two germline ends. CDR3 nucleotides: TGTGCCAGCAGCTTAGGTTCTAGTTCAGGAGAGCTGTTTTTT. Translated, it gives CASSLGSSSGELFF.

The chain links TRBV4-2 to TRBJ2-1; tentative D call: TRBD1 (6 bases). V lost 1 base and J 2 bases, leaving 18 bases between the germline ends. Germline V lookup: CDR1 LGHNA, CDR2 YNFKEQ. The CDR3 runs 18 residues. The CDR3 loop reads CASSQAGVGRGPYNEQFF. The CDR3 coding sequence is TGTGCCAGCAGCCAAGCGGGTGTTGGCAGGGGCCCCTACAATGAGCAGTTCTTC.

This chain connects TRBV6-4 to TRBJ1-5; 7 nucleotides agree with TRBD1. CDR1 and CDR2 (germline): MRHNA, SNTAGT. The CDR3 length is 15 residues. The ends lost 5 bases at V and 4 bases at J; junction bases unmatched: 8. For the CDR3, the DNA is TGTGCCAGCAGTAAAACAGGGGAGGCGAATCAGCCCCAGCATTTT. It translates to CASSKTGEANQPQHF.

The chain combines TRBV3-1 (or the pseudogene TRBV3-2) with TRBJ2-1; a weak D match, TRBD2 (6 bases). CDR1 LGHDT and CDR2 YNNKEL come from the germline V gene (reference sequence). Between the trimmed V and J ends, which lost 1 base and 3 bases, there was a span of 10 bases. The CDR3 totals 15 residues. The CDR3 loop is CASSQVWGDYNEQFF. The CDR3 nucleotides are TGTGCCAGCAGCCAAGTCTGGGGGGACTACAATGAGCAGTTCTTC.

In this sample, this clone turned up once. The rearrangement joins TRBV11-2 to TRBJ1-1; D is uncertain. The CDR3 extends over 13 amino acids. Trimming removed 2 bases at V and 1 base at J, with 5 bases between. CDR1 SGHAT and CDR2 FQNNGV come from the germline V gene. In DNA form, the CDR3 reads TGTGCCAGCAGCTTATTCCCGAACACTGAAGCTTTCTTT. This codes for CASSLFPNTEAFF.

The chain employs TRBV7-2 and TRBJ1-4; D is possibly TRBD1 (6 bases). The germline V gene encodes CDR1 SGHTA and CDR2 FQGNSA. This CDR3 is 19 amino acids long. V was shortened by 2 bases and J by 0 bases, with 19 bases between the two germline ends. CDR3 sequence (DNA): TGTGCCAGCAGCTTACGTGCGGGGGGCGTCTTTTCAACTAATGAAAAACTGTTTTTT. This codes for CASSLRAGGVFSTNEKLFF.

The sample holds a few counts of this clone. The chain uses TRBV5-1 and TRBJ2-7; 11 bases match TRBD1. This CDR3 region has 15 residues. The junction had 3 bases not matched to a gene; V was cut back by 1 base and J by 3 bases. Germline-derived CDR1 and CDR2 are SGHRS and YFSETQ. This CDR3 reads CASSLRTGGGYEQYF. CDR3 nucleotide sequence: TGCGCCAGCAGCTTGAGGACAGGGGGCGGCTACGAGCAGTACTTC.

The chain carries TRBV9 and TRBJ2-3; 8 positions agree with TRBD2. The germline CDR1 and CDR2 sequences are SGDLS and YYNGEE. The CDR3 consists of 16 residues. Trimming took 0 bases from V and 4 from J; bases not matched to a gene: 7. CDR3: CASSVDGRAGSDTQYF. The CDR3 DNA reads TGTGCCAGCAGCGTAGACGGGAGGGCCGGATCAGATACGCAGTATTTT.

The CDR3 sequence is CASSLGMRTEAFF. The CDR3 DNA reads as TGTGCCAGCAGCTTGGGGATGCGGACTGAAGCTTTCTTT. The genes are TRBV7-9 and TRBJ1-1; D remains ambiguous. The CDR3 is 13 residues long. CDR1 and CDR2 from the germline V gene are SEHNR and FQNEAQ (reference sequence). Trimming left V 3 bases short and J 5 bases short, with 10 bases between.

This chain links TRBV4-2 with TRBJ2-5, with 7 bases fitting TRBD1. CDR1 is LGHNA, CDR2 YNFKEQ, per germline. V trimming: 0 bases; J trimming: 5 bases; junction bases outside the gene matches: 6. The CDR3 runs to 15 residues. In DNA form, the CDR3 reads TGTGCCAGCAGCCAAGATTTTGGCAGGGGGGAGACCCAGTACTTC. Amino acids: CASSQDFGRGETQYF.

The CDR3, as DNA: TGTGCCAGCAGTTCGCCCCGGGGTTACGAGCAGTACTTC. Translation gives CASSSPRGYEQYF. The chain has TRBV27 and TRBJ2-7, with D perhaps matching TRBD2 (5 bases). The CDR3 has 13 residues. CDR1 is MNHEY and CDR2 is SMNVEV in the germline V gene (reference sequence). Trimming left V 4 bases short and J 4 bases short, with 11 bases between.

The genes are TRBV12-3 or TRBV12-4 and TRBJ2-3; D is ambiguous. V was trimmed by 6 bases and J by 3 bases, leaving 10 bases between them. The CDR3 is made up of 13 amino acids. As DNA, the CDR3 is TGTGCCAGCAGGGGAAGTTGGACAGATACGCAGTATTTT. It is translated as CASRGSWTDTQYF.

As regards this clone: In the same sample, other DNA sequences code for this CDR3. The CDR3 nucleotides are TGTGCCAGCAGTTTCCTTGGTGAGAACACTGAAGCTTTCTTT. Amino acid sequence: CASSFLGENTEAFF. This rearrangement joins TRBV27 to TRBJ1-1; D gene unclear. Between the trimmed V and J ends, which lost 3 bases and 1 base, there was a span of 9 bases. Germline lookup yields CDR1 MNHEY and CDR2 SMNVEV (reference sequence). CDR3 length: 14 residues.

The chain uses TRBV3-1 (or the pseudogene TRBV3-2) and TRBJ1-1; a possible D gene is TRBD1 (6 bases). The CDR3 contains 14 residues. Looked up from germline, CDR1 is LGHDT and CDR2 is YNNKEL (reference sequence). V lost 4 bases to trimming and J lost 2 bases, with 11 bases between them. The CDR3 is CASSPRGYNTEAFF. The CDR3 DNA reads TGTGCCAGCAGCCCCAGGGGATATAACACTGAAGCTTTCTTT.